The rows below give T cell receptor beta chains drawn from one sample of a study of Graves' ophthalmopathy and Graves' hyperthyroidism. TCRdb re-analysed the multiplex PCR reads in MiXCR, keeping a single row per CDR3 protein. This sample has 240,000 or so distinct CDR3 sequences, with around 42% found just once. The sequencing sample was made of peripheral blood. The receptors shown here come from an adult man with Graves' ophthalmopathy. The CDR3 runs from the conserved cysteine through the conserved F or W. Fields, in order: V gene, clone size, J gene, D gene, CDR3 protein, CDR3 DNA. The D gene is left open where the match is weak. The size field is filled for only some rows; it gives once, few, many or a size class.

TRBV6-4	NA	TRBJ2-2	NA	CASSDGTLDTGELFF	TGTGCCAGCAGTGATGGGACTCTAGACACCGGGGAGCTGTTTTTT
TRBV7-2	NA	TRBJ2-3	TRBD2	CASSLSGRAPDTQYF	TGTGCCAGCAGCCTCAGCGGGAGGGCCCCAGATACGCAGTATTTT
TRBV29-1	few	TRBJ1-2	TRBD1	CSVEAGTGGPAHYGYTF	TGCAGCGTTGAAGCCGGGACAGGGGGCCCCGCACACTATGGCTACACCTTC
TRBV14	NA	TRBJ2-7	NA	CASSQGNEQYF	TGTGCCAGCAGCCAGGGGAATGAGCAGTACTTC
TRBV25-1	many	TRBJ2-5	NA	CASSEYGNQETQYF	TGTGCCAGCAGTGAATATGGTAACCAAGAGACCCAGTACTTC
TRBV20-1	NA	TRBJ1-2	TRBD1	CSARYGTAYGYTF	TGCAGTGCTAGATACGGGACAGCTTATGGCTACACCTTC
TRBV5-6	few	TRBJ2-7	NA	CASSSTMGRFEQYF	TGTGCCAGCAGCTCGACCATGGGTAGATTCGAGCAGTACTTC
TRBV5-8	once	TRBJ2-7	TRBD2	CASSPPSGRAYEQYF	TGTGCCAGCAGCCCTCCTAGCGGGAGGGCCTACGAGCAGTACTTC
TRBV28	once	TRBJ1-2	NA	CASSFGLGYGYTF	TGTGCCAGCAGTTTCGGTCTGGGCTATGGCTACACCTTC
TRBV20-1	NA	TRBJ2-5	NA	CSVLRGGTQYF	TGCAGCGTGCTTCGGGGAGGGACCCAGTACTTC
TRBV20-1	once	TRBJ2-2	NA	CSAPPRNTGELFF	TGCAGTGCTCCCCCCCGCAACACCGGGGAGCTGTTTTTT
TRBV9	NA	TRBJ1-2	TRBD1	CASSPTGSYGYTF	TGTGCCAGCAGCCCGACAGGGTCCTATGGCTACACCTTC
TRBV7-6	few	TRBJ2-7	NA	CASSSLEEQYF	TGTGCCAGCAGCTCCCTGGAAGAGCAGTACTTC
TRBV7-2	NA	TRBJ2-5	NA	CASSWPGGGTEETQYF	TGTGCCAGCAGCTGGCCGGGCGGGGGCACGGAAGAGACCCAGTACTTC
TRBV7-2	NA	TRBJ2-1	NA	CASSRLLGGGNEQFF	TGTGCCAGCAGCAGATTGTTAGGGGGAGGGAATGAGCAGTTCTTC
TRBV10-3	few	TRBJ1-5	TRBD1	CASRDSNQPQHF	TGTGCCAGCAGGGACAGTAATCAGCCCCAGCATTTT
TRBV12-3/TRBV12-4	many	TRBJ1-6	TRBD1	CASSTGVISPLHF	TGTGCCAGCAGTACAGGGGTTATATCACCCCTCCACTTT
TRBV20-1	many	TRBJ1-5	NA	CSARETANQPQHF	TGCAGTGCTAGAGAGACAGCCAATCAGCCCCAGCATTTT
TRBV15	few	TRBJ2-2	NA	CATSPVLGWPGELFF	TGTGCCACCAGCCCCGTGTTAGGGTGGCCCGGGGAGCTGTTTTTT
TRBV7-8	NA	TRBJ2-2	TRBD1	CASNFLTGTGKGTGELFF	TGTGCCAGCAACTTTCTAACCGGGACAGGGAAAGGTACCGGGGAGCTGTTTTTT
TRBV2	NA	TRBJ2-2	NA	CASRLITGELFF	TGTGCCAGCAGACTCATAACCGGGGAGCTGTTTTTT
TRBV29-1	NA	TRBJ2-7	TRBD1	CSTSGQTYEQYF	TGCAGCACCTCGGGACAGACCTACGAGCAGTACTTC
TRBV12-3/TRBV12-4	NA	TRBJ1-4	NA	CASSLRNSGEKLFF	TGTGCCAGCAGTTTACGGAACTCGGGAGAAAAACTGTTTTTT